Listed below are T cell receptor beta chains from one sample, sequenced in a study of cytomegalovirus exposure and HLA in healthy donors. The protocol was immunoSEQ multiplex PCR, while the TCRdb copy is restricted to in-frame clones and leaves out a portion. The table includes approximately 140,000 clones, over 60% detected once. The sequencing sample was made of PBMCs. All receptors derive from a woman between 55 and 75 years old in good health and CMV-seronegative. The CDR3 runs from the conserved cysteine through the conserved F or W. Fields, in order: clone size, J gene, V gene, D gene, CDR3 DNA, CDR3 protein. A D gene is named only where the DNA matches it firmly. Clone sizes are given selectively: once, few, many, or a class where the clone is expanded.

clone_size: .; j_call: TRBJ2-3; v_call: TRBV6-1; d_call: TRBD2; cdr3_nt: TGTGCCAGCAGTGAGAGAAGGGGAGGGACAGATACGCAGTATTTT; cdr3_aa: CASSERRGGTDTQYF
clone_size: .; j_call: TRBJ2-5; v_call: TRBV28; d_call: .; cdr3_nt: TGTGCCAGCAGTTTCCACGGGGCGGGGAAAGAGACCCAGTACTTC; cdr3_aa: CASSFHGAGKETQYF
clone_size: .; j_call: TRBJ1-1; v_call: TRBV5-1; d_call: .; cdr3_nt: TGCGCCAGCAGTCCAGGTCCCAACACTGAAGCTTTCTTT; cdr3_aa: CASSPGPNTEAFF
clone_size: .; j_call: TRBJ1-2; v_call: TRBV11-2; d_call: TRBD1; cdr3_nt: TGTGCCAGCAGCACGACAGGGTTCTATGGCTACACCTTC; cdr3_aa: CASSTTGFYGYTF
clone_size: few; j_call: TRBJ2-1; v_call: TRBV11-2; d_call: TRBD2; cdr3_nt: TGTGCCAGCAGCTTAGAAGGTAGCGGGGCTTACAATGAGCAGTTCTTC; cdr3_aa: CASSLEGSGAYNEQFF
clone_size: .; j_call: TRBJ2-4; v_call: TRBV9; d_call: TRBD1; cdr3_nt: TGTGCCAGCAGCCCCCGTGTCGGGGCAGGGGGCTTGAGAGACATTCAGTACTTC; cdr3_aa: CASSPRVGAGGLRDIQYF
clone_size: .; j_call: TRBJ1-3; v_call: TRBV5-1; d_call: TRBD1; cdr3_nt: TGCGCCAGCAGCCTCGGGACAGGAGGAAACACCATATATTTT; cdr3_aa: CASSLGTGGNTIYF
clone_size: few; j_call: TRBJ1-5; v_call: TRBV13; d_call: .; cdr3_nt: TGTGCCAGCAGCTTAAACATTAATCAGCCCCAGCATTTT; cdr3_aa: CASSLNINQPQHF
clone_size: .; j_call: TRBJ2-1; v_call: TRBV6-1; d_call: TRBD2; cdr3_nt: TGTGCCGCCGGATCATCGCGGGGGGGTCTCAATGAGCAGTTCTTC; cdr3_aa: CAAGSSRGGLNEQFF
clone_size: once; j_call: TRBJ1-1; v_call: TRBV9; d_call: TRBD1; cdr3_nt: TGTGCCAGCAGCGTAGGGGACAGGCTGAACACTGAAGCTTTCTTT; cdr3_aa: CASSVGDRLNTEAFF
clone_size: .; j_call: TRBJ1-4; v_call: TRBV6-5; d_call: .; cdr3_nt: TGTGCCAGCAGTTACTCTGGGGGGGTAGCTGAAAAACTGTTTTTT; cdr3_aa: CASSYSGGVAEKLFF
clone_size: .; j_call: TRBJ1-4; v_call: TRBV9; d_call: .; cdr3_nt: TGTGCCAGCACCCCAGCGGTGGGGTCTAATGAAAAACTGTTTTTT; cdr3_aa: CASTPAVGSNEKLFF
clone_size: .; j_call: TRBJ2-2; v_call: TRBV28; d_call: TRBD1; cdr3_nt: TGTGCCAGCAGCGGGACAGTAGGTCCCGGGGAGCTGTTTTTT; cdr3_aa: CASSGTVGPGELFF
clone_size: .; j_call: TRBJ1-1; v_call: TRBV14; d_call: .; cdr3_nt: TGTGCCAGCAGCCGAGAGGCGGGGTCTTCCGAAGCTTTCTTT; cdr3_aa: CASSREAGSSEAFF
clone_size: .; j_call: TRBJ2-5; v_call: TRBV7-2; d_call: TRBD2; cdr3_nt: TGTGCCAGCAGCGTTAGCGGGAGGGCTTTGGAGACCCAGTACTTC; cdr3_aa: CASSVSGRALETQYF
clone_size: .; j_call: TRBJ2-5; v_call: TRBV11-2; d_call: TRBD2; cdr3_nt: TGTGCCAGCAGCTTAGGGGGGACTAGCGGGAGGATGGAGACCCAGTACTTC; cdr3_aa: CASSLGGTSGRMETQYF
clone_size: .; j_call: TRBJ2-2; v_call: TRBV4-3; d_call: .; cdr3_nt: TGCGCCAGCAGCCATAGCAGGGGAAACGGGGAGCTGTTTTTT; cdr3_aa: CASSHSRGNGELFF
clone_size: .; j_call: TRBJ2-2; v_call: TRBV9; d_call: .; cdr3_nt: TGTGCCAGCAGCGTAGGAGGGCTTAGCGGGGAGCTGTTTTTT; cdr3_aa: CASSVGGLSGELFF
clone_size: .; j_call: TRBJ1-3; v_call: TRBV28; d_call: .; cdr3_nt: TGTGCCAGCAGTCATTCTCCCCTCGGACAGAAGGCTGGAAACACCATATATTTT; cdr3_aa: CASSHSPLGQKAGNTIYF
clone_size: .; j_call: TRBJ2-3; v_call: TRBV7-2; d_call: .; cdr3_nt: TGTGCCAGCAGCCCTAGTCGGTGGCGAGATACGCAGTATTTT; cdr3_aa: CASSPSRWRDTQYF
clone_size: few; j_call: TRBJ1-5; v_call: TRBV6-5; d_call: .; cdr3_nt: TGTGCCAGCAGTTACACGCGAGGTCGCGATCAGCCCCAGCATTTT; cdr3_aa: CASSYTRGRDQPQHF
clone_size: .; j_call: TRBJ2-7; v_call: TRBV5-1; d_call: .; cdr3_nt: TGCGCCAGCAGCTTTTCGGCGGGCGCAAGCTCCTACGAGCAGTACTTC; cdr3_aa: CASSFSAGASSYEQYF
clone_size: few; j_call: TRBJ2-7; v_call: TRBV15; d_call: .; cdr3_nt: TGTGCCACCAGCAGAGATCCCAGAGCCAGGGAGCAGTACTTC; cdr3_aa: CATSRDPRAREQYF
clone_size: .; j_call: TRBJ2-1; v_call: TRBV11-2; d_call: .; cdr3_nt: TGTGCCAGCAGCTTAACCAGGGTTGGGAATGAGCAGTTCTTC; cdr3_aa: CASSLTRVGNEQFF
clone_size: .; j_call: TRBJ1-3; v_call: TRBV9; d_call: TRBD1; cdr3_nt: TGTGCCAGCAGCGTAGAGGCCGGGACAGGGGGAAACACCATATATTTT; cdr3_aa: CASSVEAGTGGNTIYF
clone_size: .; j_call: TRBJ1-2; v_call: TRBV30; d_call: TRBD1; cdr3_nt: TGTGCCTGGAGTGATCGGGACAGGGGAAACTATGGCTACACCTTC; cdr3_aa: CAWSDRDRGNYGYTF
clone_size: .; j_call: TRBJ2-7; v_call: TRBV29-1; d_call: TRBD2; cdr3_nt: TGCAGCGTTGAATTTACTAGCGGAGGATACGAGCAGTACTTC; cdr3_aa: CSVEFTSGGYEQYF
clone_size: .; j_call: TRBJ2-7; v_call: TRBV2; d_call: TRBD2; cdr3_nt: TGTGCCAGCAGTGATACTAGCGGGCGATCCGACGAGCAGTACTTC; cdr3_aa: CASSDTSGRSDEQYF
clone_size: few; j_call: TRBJ1-2; v_call: TRBV9; d_call: TRBD1; cdr3_nt: TGTGCCAGCGCGAGACAGGGCGGGCACTATGGCTACACCTTC; cdr3_aa: CASARQGGHYGYTF
clone_size: .; j_call: TRBJ2-5; v_call: TRBV18; d_call: TRBD1; cdr3_nt: TGTGCCAGCTCACCGGGACAGACGGAGACCCAGTACTTC; cdr3_aa: CASSPGQTETQYF
clone_size: once; j_call: TRBJ1-2; v_call: TRBV11-2; d_call: TRBD1; cdr3_nt: TGTGCCAGCAGCCTGGACAGGCTCTATGGCTACACCTTC; cdr3_aa: CASSLDRLYGYTF
clone_size: .; j_call: TRBJ2-5; v_call: TRBV9; d_call: TRBD1; cdr3_nt: TGTGCCAGCAGCGTAGGCCCGGGACAGCTCCAAGAGACCCAGTACTTC; cdr3_aa: CASSVGPGQLQETQYF
clone_size: .; j_call: TRBJ2-7; v_call: TRBV9; d_call: .; cdr3_nt: TGTGCCAGCAGCGTATCGGGGGTCTACGAGCAGTACTTC; cdr3_aa: CASSVSGVYEQYF
clone_size: .; j_call: TRBJ2-2; v_call: TRBV5-1; d_call: TRBD2; cdr3_nt: TGCGCCAGCAGCTTAGGTTCTAGCGGAGCAGACACCGGGGAGCTGTTTTTT; cdr3_aa: CASSLGSSGADTGELFF
clone_size: few; j_call: TRBJ2-2; v_call: TRBV19; d_call: TRBD1; cdr3_nt: TGTGCCAGTAGTCTGCAACAGGGGGCATCCGGGGAGCTGTTTTTT; cdr3_aa: CASSLQQGASGELFF
clone_size: .; j_call: TRBJ2-3; v_call: TRBV5-6; d_call: .; cdr3_nt: TGTGCCAGCAGCTTTCGACTGGCTACGCAGTATTTT; cdr3_aa: CASSFRLATQYF